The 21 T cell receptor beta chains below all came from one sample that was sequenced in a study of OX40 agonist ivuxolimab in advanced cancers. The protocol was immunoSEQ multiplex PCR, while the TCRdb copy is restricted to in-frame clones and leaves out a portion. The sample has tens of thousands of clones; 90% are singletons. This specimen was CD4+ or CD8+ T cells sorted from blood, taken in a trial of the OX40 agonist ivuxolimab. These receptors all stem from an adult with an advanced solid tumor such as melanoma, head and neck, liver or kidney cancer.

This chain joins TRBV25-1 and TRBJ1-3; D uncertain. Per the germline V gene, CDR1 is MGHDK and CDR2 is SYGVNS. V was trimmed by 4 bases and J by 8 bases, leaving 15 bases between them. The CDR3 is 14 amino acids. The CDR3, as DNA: TGTGCCAGCAGTGGTCTGCGGAGGGCGGACACCATATATTTT. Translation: CASSGLRRADTIYF.

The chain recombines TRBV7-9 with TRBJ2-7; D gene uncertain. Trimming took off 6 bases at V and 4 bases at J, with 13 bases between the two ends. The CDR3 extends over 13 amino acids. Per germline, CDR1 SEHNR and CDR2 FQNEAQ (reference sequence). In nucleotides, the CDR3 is TGTGCCAGCAGTAAGACAAATGGTTACGAGCAGTACTTC. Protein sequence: CASSKTNGYEQYF.

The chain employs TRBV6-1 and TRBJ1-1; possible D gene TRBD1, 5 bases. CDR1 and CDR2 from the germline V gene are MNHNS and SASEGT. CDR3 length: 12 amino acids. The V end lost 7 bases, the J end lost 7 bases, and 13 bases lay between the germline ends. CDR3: CASNEWGVEAFF. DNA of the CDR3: TGTGCCAGCAACGAATGGGGGGTTGAAGCTTTCTTT.

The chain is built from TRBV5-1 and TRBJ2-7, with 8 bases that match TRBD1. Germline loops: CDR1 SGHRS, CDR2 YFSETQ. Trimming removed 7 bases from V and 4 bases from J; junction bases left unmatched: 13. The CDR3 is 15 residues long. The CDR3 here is CASAPGGDRGYEQYF. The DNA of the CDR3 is TGCGCCAGCGCCCCGGGTGGAGACAGGGGTTACGAGCAGTACTTC.

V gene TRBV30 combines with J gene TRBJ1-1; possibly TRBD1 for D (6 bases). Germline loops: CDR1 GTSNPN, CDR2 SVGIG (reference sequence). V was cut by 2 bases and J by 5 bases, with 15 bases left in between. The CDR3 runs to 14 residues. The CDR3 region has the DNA TGTGCCTGGAGTAACAGGGCGTTACGGACTGAAGCTTTCTTT. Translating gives CAWSNRALRTEAFF. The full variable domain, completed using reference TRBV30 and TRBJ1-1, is SQTIHQWPATLVQPVGSPLSLECTVEGTSNPNLYWYRQAAGRGLQLLFYSVGIGQISSEVPQNLSASRPQDRQFILSSKKLLLSDSGFYLCAWSNRALRTEAFFGQGTRLTVV.

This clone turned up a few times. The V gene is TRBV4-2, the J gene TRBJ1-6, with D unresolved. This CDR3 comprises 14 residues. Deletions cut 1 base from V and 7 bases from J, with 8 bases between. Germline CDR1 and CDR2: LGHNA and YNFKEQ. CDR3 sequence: CASSQGAANSPLHF. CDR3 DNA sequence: TGTGCCAGCAGCCAAGGGGCAGCCAATTCACCCCTCCACTTT.

The CDR3 DNA reads TGTGCCATCAGTGGCGCTAGCGGGAGCATCACAGATACGCAGTATTTT. Translation gives CAISGASGSITDTQYF. J is TRBJ2-3 and V is TRBV10-3; 10 positions match TRBD2. Looked up from germline, CDR1 is ENHRY and CDR2 is SYGVKD. The J segment lost 2 bases and the V segment lost 4 bases, leaving 6 bases of the junction unmatched. The CDR3 extends over 16 amino acids.

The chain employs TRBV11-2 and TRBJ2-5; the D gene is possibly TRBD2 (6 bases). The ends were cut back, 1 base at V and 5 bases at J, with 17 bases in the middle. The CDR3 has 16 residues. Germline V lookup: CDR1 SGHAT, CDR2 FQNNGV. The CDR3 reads CASSLGAGFTSETQYF. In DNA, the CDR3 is TGTGCCAGCAGCTTAGGGGCGGGGTTCACGTCGGAGACCCAGTACTTC.

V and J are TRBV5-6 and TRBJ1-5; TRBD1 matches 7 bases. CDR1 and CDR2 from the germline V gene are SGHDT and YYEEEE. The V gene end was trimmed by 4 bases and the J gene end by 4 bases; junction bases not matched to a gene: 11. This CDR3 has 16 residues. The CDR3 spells CASSRASGTVNQPQHF. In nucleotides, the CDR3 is TGTGCCAGCAGCCGAGCCTCCGGGACAGTGAATCAGCCCCAGCATTTT. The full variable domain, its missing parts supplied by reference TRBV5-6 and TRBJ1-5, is DAGVTQSPTHLIKTRGQQVTLRCSPKSGHDTVSWYQQALGQGPQFIFQYYEEEERQRGNFPDRFSGHQFPNYSSELNVNALLLGDSALYLCASSRASGTVNQPQHFGDGTRLSIL.

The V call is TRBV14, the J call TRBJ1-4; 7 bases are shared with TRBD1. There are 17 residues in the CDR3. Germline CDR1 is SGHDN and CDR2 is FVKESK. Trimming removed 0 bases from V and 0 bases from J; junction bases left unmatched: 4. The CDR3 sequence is CASSQDSGTATNEKLFF. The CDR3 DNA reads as TGTGCCAGCAGCCAAGATTCAGGGACAGCAACTAATGAAAAACTGTTTTTT. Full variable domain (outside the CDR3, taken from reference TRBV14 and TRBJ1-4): EAGVTQFPSHSVIEKGQTVTLRCDPISGHDNLYWYRRVMGKEIKFLLHFVKESKQDESGMPNNRFLAERTGGTYSTLKVQPAELEDSGVYFCASSQDSGTATNEKLFFGSGTQLSVL.

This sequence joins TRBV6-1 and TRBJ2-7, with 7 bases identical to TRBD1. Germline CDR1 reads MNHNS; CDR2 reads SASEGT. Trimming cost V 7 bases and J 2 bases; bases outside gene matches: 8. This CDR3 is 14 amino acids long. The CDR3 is CASKPGQITYEQYF. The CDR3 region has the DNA TGTGCCAGCAAACCGGGACAGATAACCTACGAGCAGTACTTC.

CDR3 amino acids: CASSSDETNTEAFF. The CDR3 nucleotides read TGCGCCAGCAGCTCAGACGAGACGAACACTGAAGCTTTCTTT. The chain recombines TRBV5-1 with TRBJ1-1; the D is unclear. This CDR3 region has 14 residues. Germline V gene data show CDR1 as SGHRS and CDR2 as YFSETQ. Deletions cut 3 bases from V and 1 base from J, with 10 bases between.

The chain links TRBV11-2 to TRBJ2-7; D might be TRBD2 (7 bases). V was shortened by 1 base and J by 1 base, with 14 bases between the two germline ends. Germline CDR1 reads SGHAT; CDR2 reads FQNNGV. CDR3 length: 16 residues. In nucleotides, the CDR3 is TGTGCCAGCAGCTTAGTGCCGGGGGGCGGTTCCTACGAGCAGTACTTC. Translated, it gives CASSLVPGGGSYEQYF.

The CDR3 bases are TGCGCCAGCAGCCAAGATGAGGGTTCGGAGACCATATATTTT. Its translation is CASSQDEGSETIYF. V usage is TRBV4-1 and J usage is TRBJ1-3; D remains ambiguous. Germline loops: CDR1 MGHRA, CDR2 YSYEKL. Trimming shortened V by 0 bases and J by 10 bases, and 13 bases separated the two germline ends. The CDR3 is 14 amino acids.

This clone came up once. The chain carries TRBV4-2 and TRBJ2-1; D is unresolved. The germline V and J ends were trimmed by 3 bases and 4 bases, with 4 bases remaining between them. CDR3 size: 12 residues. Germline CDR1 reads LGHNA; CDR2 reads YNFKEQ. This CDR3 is CASSQVYNEQFF. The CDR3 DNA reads TGTGCCAGCAGCCAGGTATACAATGAGCAGTTCTTC.

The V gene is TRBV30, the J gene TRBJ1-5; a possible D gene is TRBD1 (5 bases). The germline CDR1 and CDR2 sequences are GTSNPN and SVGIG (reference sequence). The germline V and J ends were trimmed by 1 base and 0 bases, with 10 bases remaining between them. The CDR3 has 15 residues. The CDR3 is CAWSGLGASNQPQHF. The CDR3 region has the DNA TGTGCCTGGAGTGGGTTAGGGGCTAGCAATCAGCCCCAGCATTTT.

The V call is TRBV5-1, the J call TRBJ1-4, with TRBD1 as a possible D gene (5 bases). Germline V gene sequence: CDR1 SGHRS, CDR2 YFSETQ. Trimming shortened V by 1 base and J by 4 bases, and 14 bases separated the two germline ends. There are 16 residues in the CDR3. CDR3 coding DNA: TGCGCCAGCAGCTTGTCGGGGCGGAGGGATAATGAAAAACTGTTTTTT. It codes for CASSLSGRRDNEKLFF.

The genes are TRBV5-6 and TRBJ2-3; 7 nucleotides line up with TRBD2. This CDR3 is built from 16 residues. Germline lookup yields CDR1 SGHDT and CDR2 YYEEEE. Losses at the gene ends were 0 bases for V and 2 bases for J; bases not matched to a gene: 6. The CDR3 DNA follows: TGTGCCAGCAGCTTGGTTGGGGGGGTCGTCACAGATACGCAGTATTTT. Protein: CASSLVGGVVTDTQYF.

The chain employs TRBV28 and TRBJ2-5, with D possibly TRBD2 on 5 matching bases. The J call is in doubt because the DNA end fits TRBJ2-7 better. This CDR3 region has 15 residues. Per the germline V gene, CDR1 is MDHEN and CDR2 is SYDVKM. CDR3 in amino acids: CASSLGSGPTYEQYF. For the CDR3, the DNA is TGTGCCAGCAGTTTAGGGAGCGGCCCAACCTACGAGCAGTACTTC.

In DNA, the CDR3 is TGTGCCAGCAGTTTACCGATCAACATGAACACTGAAGCTTTCTTT. Encoded protein: CASSLPINMNTEAFF. V and J are TRBV28 and TRBJ1-1; D is undetermined. The germline V gene encodes CDR1 MDHEN and CDR2 SYDVKM. Trimming pared 2 bases from V and 0 bases from J, leaving 10 bases between. The CDR3 spans 15 residues.

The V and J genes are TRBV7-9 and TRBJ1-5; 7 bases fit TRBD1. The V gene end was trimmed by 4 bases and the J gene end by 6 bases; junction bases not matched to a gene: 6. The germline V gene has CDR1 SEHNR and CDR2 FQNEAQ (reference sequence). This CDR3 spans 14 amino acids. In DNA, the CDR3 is TGTGCCAGCAGCTCGATCTCAGGGGGTCAGCCCCAGCATTTT. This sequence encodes CASSSISGGQPQHF. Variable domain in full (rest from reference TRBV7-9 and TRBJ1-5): DTGVSQNPRHKITKRGQNVTFRCDPISEHNRLYWYRQTLGQGPEFLTYFQNEAQLEKSRLLSDRFSAERPKGSFSTLEIQRTEQGDSAMYLCASSSISGGQPQHFGDGTRLSIL.